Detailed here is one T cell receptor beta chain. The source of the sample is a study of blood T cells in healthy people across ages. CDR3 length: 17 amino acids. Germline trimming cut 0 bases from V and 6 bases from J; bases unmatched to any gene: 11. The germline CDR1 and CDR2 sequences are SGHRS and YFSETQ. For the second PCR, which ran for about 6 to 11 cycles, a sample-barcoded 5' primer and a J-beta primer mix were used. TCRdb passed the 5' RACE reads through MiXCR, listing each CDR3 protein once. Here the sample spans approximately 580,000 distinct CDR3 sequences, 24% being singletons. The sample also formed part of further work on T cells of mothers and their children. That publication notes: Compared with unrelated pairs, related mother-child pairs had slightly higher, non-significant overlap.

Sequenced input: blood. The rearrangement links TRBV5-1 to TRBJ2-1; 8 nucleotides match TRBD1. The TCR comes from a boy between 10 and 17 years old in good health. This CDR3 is CASSLAPLDDRGNEQFF. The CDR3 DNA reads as TGCGCCAGCAGCTTGGCCCCCTTAGACGACAGGGGCAATGAGCAGTTCTTC.